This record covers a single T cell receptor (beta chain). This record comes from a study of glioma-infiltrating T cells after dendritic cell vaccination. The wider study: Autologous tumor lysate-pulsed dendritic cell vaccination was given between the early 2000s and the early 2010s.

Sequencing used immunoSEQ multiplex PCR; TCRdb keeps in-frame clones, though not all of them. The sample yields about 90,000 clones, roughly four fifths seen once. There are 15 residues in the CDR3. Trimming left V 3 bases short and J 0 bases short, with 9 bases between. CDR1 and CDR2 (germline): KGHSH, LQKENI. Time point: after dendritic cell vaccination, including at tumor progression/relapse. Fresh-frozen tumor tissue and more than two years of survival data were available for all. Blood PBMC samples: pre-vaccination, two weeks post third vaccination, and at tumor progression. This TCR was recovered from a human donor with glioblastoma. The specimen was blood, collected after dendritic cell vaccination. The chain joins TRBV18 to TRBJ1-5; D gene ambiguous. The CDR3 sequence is CASSPGLNSNQPQHF. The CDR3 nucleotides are TGTGCCAGCTCACCTGGACTGAATAGCAATCAGCCCCAGCATTTT.